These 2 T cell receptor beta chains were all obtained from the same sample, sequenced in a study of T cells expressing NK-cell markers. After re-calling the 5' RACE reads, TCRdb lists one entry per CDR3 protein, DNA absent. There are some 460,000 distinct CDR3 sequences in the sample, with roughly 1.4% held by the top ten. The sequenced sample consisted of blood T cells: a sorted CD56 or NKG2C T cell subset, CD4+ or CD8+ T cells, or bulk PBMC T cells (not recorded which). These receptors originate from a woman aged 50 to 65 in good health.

This CDR3 is CASRPSHGTGTTYEQYF. The rearrangement joins TRBV6-6 to TRBJ2-7; no DNA is available, so the TRBD1 call from TCRdb remains unchecked. Germline-derived CDR1 and CDR2 are MNHNY and SVGAGI (reference sequence). This CDR3 is 17 amino acids long.

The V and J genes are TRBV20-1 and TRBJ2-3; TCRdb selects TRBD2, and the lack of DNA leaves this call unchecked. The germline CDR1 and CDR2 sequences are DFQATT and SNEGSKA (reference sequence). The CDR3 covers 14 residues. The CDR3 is CSAPSVSGPDTQYF.